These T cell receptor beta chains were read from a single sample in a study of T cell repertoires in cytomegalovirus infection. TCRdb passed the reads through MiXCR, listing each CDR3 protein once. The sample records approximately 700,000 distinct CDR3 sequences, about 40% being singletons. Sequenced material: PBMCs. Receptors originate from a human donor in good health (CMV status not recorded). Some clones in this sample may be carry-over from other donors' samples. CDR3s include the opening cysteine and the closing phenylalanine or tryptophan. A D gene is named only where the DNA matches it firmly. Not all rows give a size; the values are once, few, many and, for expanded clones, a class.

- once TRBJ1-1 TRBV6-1 TGTGCCAGCCTTTTAAATTCTGGTACTGAAGCTTTCTTT CASLLNSGTEAFF
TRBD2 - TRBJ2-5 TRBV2 TGTGCCAGCAGTGATTCGGGACTAGTTCGATGGGAGACCCAGTACTTC CASSDSGLVRWETQYF
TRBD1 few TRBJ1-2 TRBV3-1 TGTGCCAGCAGCCCCGGGACAGGGGGCGGATATGGCTACACCTTC CASSPGTGGGYGYTF
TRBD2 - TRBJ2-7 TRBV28 TGTGCCAGCAGTTTACCTCCCGGGACTAGCGGGAGTTTAAGCTCCTACGAGCAGTACTTC CASSLPPGTSGSLSSYEQYF
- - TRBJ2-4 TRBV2 TGTGCCAGCAGTGACCCGTGGACCATAAAAAACATTCAGTACTTC CASSDPWTIKNIQYF
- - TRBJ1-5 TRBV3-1 TGTGCCAGCAGCCGAGGACGGTTCAATCAGCCCCAGCATTTT CASSRGRFNQPQHF
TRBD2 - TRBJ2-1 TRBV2 TGTGCCAGCAGTGAAAGTGCGGGAGGACCCTACAATGAGCAGTTCTTC CASSESAGGPYNEQFF
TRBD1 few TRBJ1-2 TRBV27 TGTGCCAGCAGTCGAGAAGGACAGGTCTATGGCTACACCTTC CASSREGQVYGYTF
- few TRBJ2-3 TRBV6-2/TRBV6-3 TGTGCCAGCAGTTACGGGGAACACCTTCGAGATACGCAGTATTTT CASSYGEHLRDTQYF
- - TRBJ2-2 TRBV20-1 TGCAGTGCTAGAGTGGTTAGCGGGAACACCGGGGAGCTGTTTTTT CSARVVSGNTGELFF
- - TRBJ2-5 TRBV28 TGTGCCAGCAGTTTACGTCATCTGACGGCGGGGAAAGAGACCCAGTACTTC CASSLRHLTAGKETQYF